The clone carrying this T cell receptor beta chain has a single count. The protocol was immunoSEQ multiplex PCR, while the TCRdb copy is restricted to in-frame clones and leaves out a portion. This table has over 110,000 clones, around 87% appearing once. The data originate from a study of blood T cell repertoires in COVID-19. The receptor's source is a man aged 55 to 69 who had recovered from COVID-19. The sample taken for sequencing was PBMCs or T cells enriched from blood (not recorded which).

The DNA for the CDR3 is TGTGCCAGCAGCCTACAGGGGACCCCGGGCTACACCTTC. Translation: CASSLQGTPGYTF. The rearrangement uses TRBV3-1 (or the pseudogene TRBV3-2) and TRBJ1-2; 7 bases agree with TRBD1. The V and J ends lost 4 bases and 8 bases, in that order; junction bases with no gene match: 7. This CDR3 has 13 amino acids. Germline CDR1 LGHDT, CDR2 YNNKEL (reference sequence).